The T cell receptor (beta chain) described here comes from a study of cytomegalovirus exposure and HLA in healthy donors. Notes on this clone: As yet, its antigen is unknown.

60 Vbeta and 13 Jbeta primers were used in PCR. The authors' processing: In a later analysis, of roughly 83 million unique beta chains, roughly 9.9 million appeared in at least two donors. Repertoires were generated with immunoSEQ multiplex PCR, while TCRdb's copy carries only in-frame clones and drops some. The DNA gave D and trimming, while V, J and clone size come from that table. The table shows under 200,000 clones, with roughly 80% occurring only once. Study results and limitations: Later examination showed HLA-associated TCR beta chains had greater clonal expansion than equally common others. The study put 150 or so TCR beta chains on its list as cytomegalovirus-associated. A reported reduction in N-insertions relative to the roughly 710-donor mean was seen in an Asian-associated ancestry cluster in a later analysis.

Sequenced: PBMCs. This clonotype was sampled from a boy aged 2 to 9 in good health and CMV-seronegative.

In DNA, the CDR3 is TGTGCCAGCAGCTTATATGTGGCAGGGGTGGGTGAAAAACTGTTTTTT. It encodes CASSLYVAGVGEKLFF. V gene TRBV11-2 combines with J gene TRBJ1-4, with D possibly TRBD1 on 6 matching bases. The CDR3 covers 16 residues. CDR1 and CDR2 (germline): SGHAT, FQNNGV. The V gene lost 2 bases and the J gene lost 7 bases, with 17 bases spanning the gap.